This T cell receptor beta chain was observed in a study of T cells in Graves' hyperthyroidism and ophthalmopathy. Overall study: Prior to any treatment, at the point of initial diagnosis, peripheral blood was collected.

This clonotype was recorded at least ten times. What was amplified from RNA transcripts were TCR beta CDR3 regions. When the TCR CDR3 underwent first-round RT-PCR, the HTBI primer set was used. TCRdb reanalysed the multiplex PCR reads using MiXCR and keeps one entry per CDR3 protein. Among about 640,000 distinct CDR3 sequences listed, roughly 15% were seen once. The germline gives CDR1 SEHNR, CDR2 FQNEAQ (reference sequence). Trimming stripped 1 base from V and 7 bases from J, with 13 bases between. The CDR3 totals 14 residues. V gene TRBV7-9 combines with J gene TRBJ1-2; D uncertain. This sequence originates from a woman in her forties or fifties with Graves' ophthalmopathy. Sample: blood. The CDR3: CASSLDGKISGYTF. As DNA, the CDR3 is TGTGCCAGCAGCTTAGATGGGAAGATCTCTGGCTACACCTTC.